Given below is one T cell receptor beta chain in context. One end of the junction varies from germline; a read error may be responsible. The CDR3 totals 15 residues. Germline V gives CDR1 SNHLY, CDR2 FYNNEI. The sample comes from a study of T cells in Graves' hyperthyroidism and ophthalmopathy. Patients were excluded because of uncontrolled infection, other autoimmune disease, pregnancy or lactation. The source material, RNA transcripts, was used to amplify TCR beta CDR3 regions. During a first-round RT-PCR of the TCR CDR3, the HTBI primer set was used. Each CDR3 protein is one row after TCRdb ran MiXCR on the multiplex PCR reads. The top ten clones hold about 35% of a sample with about 640,000 distinct CDR3 sequences, more than 20% of them seen once.

The clonotype originates from a man aged 25 to 45 with Graves' ophthalmopathy. The sequencing sample was made of blood. The chain couples TRBV2 to TRBJ2-4; D is possibly TRBD1 or TRBD2 (5 bases each). DNA for the CDR3: TGTGCCAGCAGTGAAGCGGCAGGGAGCGAAAACATTCGGTACTTC. It specifies CASSEAAGSENIRYF.